This TCR beta chain is from a study of T-cell reconstitution after alpha-beta-depleted transplantation in children (dated by TCRdb to the mid-2010s). Concerning the study at large: The study quantitatively tracked T-cell immune reconstitution after TCRalphabeta/CD19-depleted allogeneic hematopoietic cell transplantation in children using TCR repertoire profiling. The paper as a whole reports these results and caveats: The apparently early recovery of alphabetaT-cell counts about two months after transplant reportedly depended on only several hundred rapidly expanded clones that came from non-depleted graft cells. Over the following months the frequencies of hyperexpanded clones went down, and after one year T-cell counts and TCRbeta diversity were mostly credited to newly produced T cells. In some patients, the high TCRbeta diversity seen at day 60 was put down to recipient T cells and intrathymic progenitors that had survived conditioning.

Here V drops 2 bases and J drops 5 bases, and the junction holds 11 bases not matched to any gene. CDR3 length: 17 amino acids, cysteine to phenylalanine. Only the CDR3 DNA is retained, 51 bases long and in frame from the first base. Taken from the germline V gene, the CDR1 and CDR2 loops are SGHVS and FQNEAQ. The treatment or condition label, as the study defines it: allogeneic hematopoietic cell transplantation with graft depleted of TCRalphabeta T cells and CD19 B cells. Transplant recipients were children who received TCRalphabeta/CD19-depleted allogeneic hematopoietic cell grafts. The library was produced with PCR. The instrument was an Illumina HiSeq 2500. Molecular barcoding was employed in the preparation of TCR libraries, with unique molecular identifiers being used to normalize TCRbeta repertoire quantification. TCRdb ran its own pipeline on the public reads, namely fastp trimming at Q25 and MiXCR clone calling, and kept in-frame beta chains. Merged by CDR3 protein, the rows form single entries marked with the most common genes and DNA. The sample records some 87,000 distinct CDR3 sequences, roughly a sixth of which are singletons. The biggest ten clones account for 15% to 20% of the sample.

Comment on this clonotype: The clone's antigen remains unknown. One base away there is no much larger clone; base qualities are not given.

This clonotype was obtained from a male patient aged 2 to 9 who had a stem cell transplant for acute lymphoblastic leukemia, so the T cells may come from the graft donor. Here the chain combines TRBV7-8 and TRBJ2-5, with 10 bases in between that match TRBD1. This specimen consisted of PBMCs, mostly from graft donor cells, obtained 180 days after TCRalphabeta/CD19-depleted stem cell transplant. The nucleotide sequence is given as TGTGCCAGCAGCTTACCTGGCGGGGACAGGGGAGGCGAGACCCAGTACTTC. The resulting protein is CASSLPGGDRGGETQYF.